The text below deals with one TCR beta chain. Positive CCR7 selection of CD45RO-negative cells yielded the naive CD8 cells, and terminally differentiated effector memory CD45RA+ cells were excluded. The data stem from a study of shared clonotypes between healthy human individuals. The V end lost 1 base, the J end lost 0 bases, and 9 bases lay between the germline ends. Germline lookup yields CDR1 LNHDA and CDR2 SQIVND (reference sequence). CDR3 length: 15 amino acids. Produced via immunoSEQ multiplex PCR; TCRdb's table is partial and in-frame only. The sample has approximately 2,200,000 clones; about 93% are singletons.

This clonotype originated in a man in his late teens or twenties in good health. Some clones in this sample may be carry-over from other donors' samples. The rearrangement uses TRBV19 and TRBJ2-5; no reliable D call. Sequencing was done on a sample of naive CD8+ T cells from PBMCs. The CDR3 DNA reads TGTGCCAGTAGTATAGGTTCGACGGACCAAGAGACCCAGTACTTC. Translation gives CASSIGSTDQETQYF.